These 27 T cell receptor beta chains were sequenced from one sample in a study of T cell responses to AZD1222 COVID-19 vaccine listed by TCRdb under 2021. In the paper's terms, the time point label means: baseline before first vaccination. The library was made by the immunoSEQ multiplex PCR assay. Entries here come from immuneACCESS through TCRdb and include only in-frame sequences with V and J called. Some clones fail to appear in such tables; in the studies checked, an unresolved V gene covers under half of the shortfall, and the cause of the remainder is unknown. Across this sample there are roughly 110,000 clones, with roughly nine tenths seen only once. 5.1% of the sample comes from the top ten. This material consisted of peripheral blood, taken on day 0 of AZD1222 vaccination. The source is an adult in good health.

This clone was seen only a few times. This chain joins TRBV15 and TRBJ1-3, with D possibly TRBD1 on 5 matching bases. The CDR3 runs 17 residues. Germline loops: CDR1 LNHNV, CDR2 YYDKDF (reference sequence). Deletions cut 3 bases from V and 0 bases from J, with 15 bases between. The CDR3 bases are TGTGCCACCAGCAGGACGGCCAGGGTCTACTCTGGAAACACCATATATTTT. Translated: CATSRTARVYSGNTIYF.

The chain has TRBV7-2 and TRBJ2-3; weak D call: TRBD1 (6 bases). V lost 5 bases to trimming and J lost 2 bases, with 17 bases between them. CDR1 SGHTA and CDR2 FQGNSA come from the germline V gene. The CDR3 spans 16 residues. This chain's CDR3 is CASSPYSTGFTDTQYF. The CDR3 nucleotides are TGTGCCAGCAGCCCATACTCGACAGGATTCACAGATACGCAGTATTTT.

V gene TRBV9 combines with J gene TRBJ2-7, with D possibly matching TRBD1 (6 bases). The CDR3 consists of 14 residues. The germline CDR1 and CDR2 sequences are SGDLS and YYNGEE. V lost 3 bases and J 3 bases, leaving 13 bases between the germline ends. CDR3 protein: CASSAQGVGYEQYF. As DNA, the CDR3 is TGTGCCAGCAGCGCACAGGGTGTGGGCTACGAGCAGTACTTC.

The chain carries TRBV7-8 and TRBJ1-2, with D uncertain. Trimming removed 4 bases at V and 8 bases at J, with 26 bases between. In germline, CDR1 is SGHVS, CDR2 FQNEAQ. This CDR3 has 17 amino acids. The chain's CDR3 is CASSSRTGPLNSEGYTF. CDR3 bases: TGTGCCAGCAGCTCCAGGACCGGGCCACTAAATTCGGAGGGCTACACCTTC.

The J gene is TRBJ1-5, the V gene TRBV29-1, with D tentatively TRBD1 (5 bases). The CDR3 covers 12 residues. V lost 6 bases and J 5 bases, leaving 11 bases between the germline ends. Germline lookup yields CDR1 SQVTM and CDR2 ANQGSEA. CDR3 bases: TGCAGCGTGCAACAGGAAGATCAGCCCCAGCATTTT. It is translated as CSVQQEDQPQHF.

This chain uses TRBV11-2 with TRBJ2-7, with 9 bases aligning to TRBD1. The germline CDR1 and CDR2 sequences are SGHAT and FQNNGV. This CDR3 is 14 amino acids long. The V segment lost 1 base and the J segment 3 bases; nucleotides outside the gene matches: 1. Here the CDR3 DNA reads TGTGCCAGCAGCTTAGGGGGACAGGGCTACGAGCAGTACTTC. As protein: CASSLGGQGYEQYF. Full variable domain (outside the CDR3, taken from reference TRBV11-2 and TRBJ2-7): EAGVAQSPRYKIIEKRQSVAFWCNPISGHATLYWYQQILGQGPKLLIQFQNNGVVDDSQLPKDRFSAERLKGVDSTLKIQPAKLEDSAVYLCASSLGGQGYEQYFGPGTRLTVT.

The chain couples TRBV10-1 to TRBJ1-6, with D hard to call. The CDR3 is 14 amino acids. Germline CDR1 is WNHNN and CDR2 is SYGVQD (reference sequence). Trimming shortened V by 2 bases and J by 4 bases, and 6 bases separated the two germline ends. The CDR3 is CASSETPYNSPLHF. The CDR3 nucleotides are TGCGCCAGCAGTGAGACACCATATAATTCACCCCTCCACTTT.

The CDR3 loop reads CASSYSATNYEQYF. Here the CDR3 DNA reads TGTGCCAGCAGTTACTCTGCGACCAACTACGAGCAGTACTTC. The chain is built from TRBV6-2 or TRBV6-3 and TRBJ2-7; D unclear. Germline CDR1 is MNHEY and CDR2 is SVGEGT. Trimming took off 0 bases at V and 3 bases at J, with 9 bases between the two ends. This CDR3 is 14 amino acids long.

This clone was observed once. This chain links TRBV5-5 with TRBJ1-2; 10 positions match TRBD1. V trimming: 4 bases; J trimming: 2 bases; junction bases outside the gene matches: 8. Germline V gene data show CDR1 as SGHKS and CDR2 as YYEKEE (reference sequence). This CDR3 is built from 16 residues. The CDR3 nucleotides read TGTGCCAGCAGCCGCACGACAGGGGGCGCGAACTATGGCTACACCTTC. Protein sequence: CASSRTTGGANYGYTF.

V gene TRBV5-4 combines with J gene TRBJ2-7; 9 bases align to TRBD1. V was clipped by 4 bases and J by 0 bases; unmatched bases: 5. The germline CDR1 and CDR2 sequences are SGHNT and YYREEE (reference sequence). The length of the CDR3 is 15 residues. The CDR3 DNA follows: TGTGCCAGCAGCGGGACAGGGATAAACTCCTACGAGCAGTACTTC. This translates into CASSGTGINSYEQYF.

V gene TRBV3-1 (or the pseudogene TRBV3-2) combines with J gene TRBJ1-2, with a weak D call TRBD1 (5 bases). The germline V and J ends were trimmed by 0 bases and 7 bases, with 9 bases remaining between them. The CDR3 spans 13 residues. Germline-derived CDR1 and CDR2 are LGHDT and YNNKEL (reference sequence). Here the CDR3 DNA reads TGTGCCAGCAGCCAAGACGGACACCTTGGCTACACCTTC. This gives the protein CASSQDGHLGYTF.

The chain has TRBV15 and TRBJ1-1; D might be TRBD1 (6 bases). V lost 0 bases, J lost 1 base, and 12 bases lay in between. In germline, CDR1 is LNHNV, CDR2 YYDKDF (reference sequence). The CDR3 is 16 residues long. The CDR3 spells CATSRDIGQPNTEAFF. CDR3 nucleotide sequence: TGTGCCACCAGCAGAGATATCGGACAGCCGAACACTGAAGCTTTCTTT.

This sequence joins TRBV18 and TRBJ2-7, with D perhaps being TRBD1 or TRBD2 (5 bases each). Germline V gene data show CDR1 as KGHSH and CDR2 as LQKENI. V lost 3 bases and J 2 bases, leaving 14 bases between the germline ends. This CDR3 region has 15 residues. The CDR3, as DNA: TGTGCCAGCTCACCCGTGGGGGACGGCGCCTACGAGCAGTACTTC. Its translation is CASSPVGDGAYEQYF. Filled out from reference TRBV18 and TRBJ2-7, the complete variable domain reads NAGVMQNPRHLVRRRGQEARLRCSPMKGHSHVYWYRQLPEEGLKFMVYLQKENIIDESGMPKERFSAEFPKEGPSILRIQQVVRGDSAAYFCASSPVGDGAYEQYFGPGTRLTVT.

The V call is TRBV6-6, the J call TRBJ1-2; 7 bases line up with TRBD1. The CDR3 runs to 12 residues. The trim removed 7 bases at V and 6 bases at J, leaving 5 bases unmatched. Germline CDR1 reads MNHNY; CDR2 reads SVGAGI (reference sequence). CDR3 nucleotide sequence: TGTGCCAGCACCTCCGGGACAGATGGCTACACCTTC. Its translation is CASTSGTDGYTF.

CDR3 nucleotide sequence: TGTGCCAGCAGTTCTCCGACTACACGGTCACCCCTCCACTTT. It yields the protein CASSSPTTRSPLHF. The gene calls are TRBV28 and TRBJ1-6, with D uncertain. Germline CDR1 reads MDHEN; CDR2 reads SYDVKM. The CDR3 contains 14 residues. Deletions cut 4 bases from V and 10 bases from J, with 14 bases between. Using reference TRBV28 and TRBJ1-6 for the parts outside the CDR3, the full variable domain is DVKVTQSSRYLVKRTGEKVFLECVQDMDHENMFWYRQDPGLGLRLIYFSYDVKMKEKGDIPEGYSVSREKKERFSLILESASTNQTSMYLCASSSPTTRSPLHFGNGTRLTVT.

This clone was seen once. One end of the junction is discordant with germline, which a read error may explain. This rearrangement joins TRBV29-1 to TRBJ2-1; D uncertain. CDR3 length: 8 residues. Germline CDR1 and CDR2: SQVTM and ANQGSEA. This CDR3 reads CSVGARIF. CDR3 nucleotides: TGCAGCGTTGGAGCCAGGATCTTC.

The chain couples TRBV19 to TRBJ1-1; TRBD1 might be the D (6 bases). The CDR3 has 12 amino acids. The V gene's germline CDR1 is LNHDA and CDR2 SQIVND (reference sequence). V was clipped by 6 bases and J by 5 bases, with 10 bases between them. The CDR3 reads CASSYRETEAFF. In nucleotides, the CDR3 is TGTGCCAGTAGCTACAGGGAGACTGAAGCTTTCTTT.

V and J are TRBV7-9 and TRBJ1-6, with D perhaps TRBD1 (5 bases). Looked up from germline, CDR1 is SEHNR and CDR2 is FQNEAQ (reference sequence). This CDR3 region has 16 residues. V was trimmed by 6 bases and J by 3 bases, leaving 15 bases between them. CDR3 in amino acids: CASSSDRPDYNSPLHF. CDR3 DNA: TGTGCCAGCAGTTCTGACAGACCTGACTATAATTCACCCCTCCACTTT.

J is TRBJ2-7 and V is TRBV7-3, with D unresolved. There are 14 residues in the CDR3. Germline lookup yields CDR1 SGHTA and CDR2 FQGTGA. V lost 0 bases to trimming and J lost 0 bases, with 6 bases between them. The CDR3: CASSLTRNSYEQYF. CDR3 DNA sequence: TGTGCCAGCAGCTTAACACGGAACTCCTACGAGCAGTACTTC. The whole variable domain, remainder taken from reference TRBV7-3 and TRBJ2-7, is GAGVSQTPSNKVTEKGKYVELRCDPISGHTALYWYRQSLGQGPEFLIYFQGTGAADDSGLPNDRFFAVRPEGSVSTLKIQRTERGDSAVYLCASSLTRNSYEQYFGPGTRLTVT.

This chain uses TRBV7-2 with TRBJ1-1; unclear D gene. There are 12 residues in the CDR3. Germline lookup yields CDR1 SGHTA and CDR2 FQGNSA. Trimming took off 5 bases at V and 3 bases at J, with 7 bases between the two ends. The CDR3 bases are TGTGCCAGCAGCGCAAGGTACACTGAAGCTTTCTTT. The encoded protein is CASSARYTEAFF. The full variable domain, rest sourced from reference TRBV7-2 and TRBJ1-1, is GAGVSQSPSNKVTEKGKDVELRCDPISGHTALYWYRQSLGQGLEFLIYFQGNSAPDKSGLPSDRFSAERTGGSVSTLTIQRTQQEDSAVYLCASSARYTEAFFGQGTRLTVV.

The rearrangement uses TRBV28 and TRBJ2-6; 9 bases are shared with TRBD1. Germline values: CDR1 MDHEN, CDR2 SYDVKM. With 5 bases clipped from V and 4 bases from J, the junction kept 9 bases outside the gene matches. CDR3 length equals 17 residues. CDR3 sequence reads: CASSNRDRVTGANVLTF. Written as DNA, the CDR3 is TGTGCCAGCAGTAACCGGGACAGGGTGACGGGGGCCAACGTCCTGACTTTC.

The table lists this clone with a count of one. CDR3 amino acids: CASRPDRGRPEAFF. In nucleotides, the CDR3 is TGTGCCAGCAGGCCGGACAGGGGGCGCCCTGAAGCTTTCTTT. The rearrangement uses TRBV6-5 and TRBJ1-1; 11 nucleotides match TRBD1. The CDR3 has 14 amino acids. V dropped 6 bases and J dropped 6; count of bases not matched to a gene: 6. CDR1 and CDR2 from the germline V gene are MNHEY and SVGAGI.

The CDR3 region has the DNA TGCGCCAGCAGCCAAGGGGCTAGCGGGAGCTCCTACGAGCAGTACTTC. Protein: CASSQGASGSSYEQYF. This sequence joins TRBV4-1 and TRBJ2-7; 10 bases agree with TRBD2. V shed 1 base, J shed 0 bases, and the junction held 3 bases outside the gene matches. The germline V gene encodes CDR1 MGHRA and CDR2 YSYEKL. The CDR3 has 16 residues.

The V call is TRBV14, the J call TRBJ2-1; 7 bases agree with TRBD2. V was clipped by 5 bases and J by 10 bases; unmatched bases: 11. Looked up from germline, CDR1 is SGHDN and CDR2 is FVKESK. This CDR3 region has 14 residues. CDR3 region: CASSSQAEGGEQFF. As DNA, the CDR3 is TGTGCCAGCAGCTCACAAGCTGAGGGAGGGGAGCAGTTCTTC. The full variable domain, completed using reference TRBV14 and TRBJ2-1, is EAGVTQFPSHSVIEKGQTVTLRCDPISGHDNLYWYRRVMGKEIKFLLHFVKESKQDESGMPNNRFLAERTGGTYSTLKVQPAELEDSGVYFCASSSQAEGGEQFFGPGTRLTVL.

The gene calls are TRBV7-9 and TRBJ1-1; D is unclear. This CDR3 is 13 amino acids long. Per germline, CDR1 SEHNR and CDR2 FQNEAQ (reference sequence). Trimming removed 3 bases from V and 1 base from J, with 6 bases in between. The CDR3 DNA sequence: TGTGCCAGCAGCTTCCCTGGGAACACTGAAGCTTTCTTT. Translation gives CASSFPGNTEAFF.

This chain links TRBV7-2 with TRBJ2-2, with 8 bases identical to TRBD1. Germline lookup yields CDR1 SGHTA and CDR2 FQGNSA. V lost 3 bases and J lost 7; bases outside the gene matches: 10. The CDR3 extends over 16 amino acids. The CDR3 coding sequence is TGTGCCAGCAGCTTGGACAGGGTCGAAGCTGGCGGGGAGCTGTTTTTT. Translated, it gives CASSLDRVEAGGELFF.

This chain uses TRBV5-1 with TRBJ1-1, with D hard to call. This CDR3 comprises 12 residues. Germline CDR1 reads SGHRS; CDR2 reads YFSETQ. V was cut by 2 bases and J by 3 bases, with 5 bases left in between. CDR3 nucleotides: TGCGCCAGCAGCTTTGGGGACACTGAAGCTTTCTTT. Translated: CASSFGDTEAFF. Looking up the rest from reference TRBV5-1 and TRBJ1-1 gives the full variable domain: KAGVTQTPRYLIKTRGQQVTLSCSPISGHRSVSWYQQTPGQGLQFLFEYFSETQRNKGNFPGRFSGRQFSNSRSEMNVSTLELGDSALYLCASSFGDTEAFFGQGTRLTVV.